Sequencing of this T cell receptor (beta chain) was carried out in a study of regulatory T cells in long-lasting Graves disease. iRepertoire HTBI primers and Arm-PCR of CDR3 regions built TCR beta libraries. MiXCR was run by TCRdb on the multiplex PCR reads, yielding one entry per CDR3 protein. The sample includes 400,000 to 650,000 distinct CDR3 sequences, roughly a sixth of them seen just once. Regarding time point: newly diagnosed GD, antithyroid drugs for less than 3 months. From PBMCs, RNA was extracted and then used to make the TCR library. The diagnosis of Graves' disease used American Thyroid Association guidelines. General study points: TRBV28 was favored in persistent disease, as were TRBJ1-2 and TRBJ2-5.

This clonotype has just a few counts. Its antigen is undetermined. The length of the CDR3 is 10 residues. V lost 11 bases and J 6 bases, leaving 11 bases between the germline ends. The germline CDR1 and CDR2 sequences are SNHLY and FYNNEI. This sample was also put to use in a study of T cells in Graves' hyperthyroidism and ophthalmopathy. Per that study: In the blood, most expanded thyroid clonotypes above 0.001 appeared as well.

The chain employs TRBV2 and TRBJ2-7; D ambiguous. The source of this sequence is a woman aged 40 to 65 with Graves disease. The sequencing here drew on peripheral blood mononuclear cells (PBMCs), taken at new diagnosis, from a patient treated with antithyroid drugs. The CDR3 sequence is CALGPAEQYF. In nucleotides, the CDR3 is TGTGCCCTCGGCCCTGCCGAGCAGTACTTC.